The 9 T cell receptor beta chains reported below all come from one sample, sequenced in a study of blood T cell repertoires in COVID-19. Clones were read by immunoSEQ multiplex PCR, and TCRdb kept only the in-frame ones, dropping some. The table records 250,000 to 350,000 clones, about 85% of them present only once. The sample was peripheral blood. Every receptor here comes from a human donor with COVID-19, enrolled during active disease. The donor label of this sample is uncertain.

This chain uses TRBV11-2 with TRBJ2-7, with 9 bases aligning to TRBD2. The CDR3 is made up of 16 amino acids. The germline V gene has CDR1 SGHAT and CDR2 FQNNGV. V shed 1 base and J 2 bases; nucleotides not matched to a gene: 6. Written as DNA, the CDR3 is TGTGCCAGCAGCTTAGGGGGGACTAGCCCTGCCTACGAGCAGTACTTC. This sequence encodes CASSLGGTSPAYEQYF. Full variable domain (remainder filled in from reference TRBV11-2 and TRBJ2-7): EAGVAQSPRYKIIEKRQSVAFWCNPISGHATLYWYQQILGQGPKLLIQFQNNGVVDDSQLPKDRFSAERLKGVDSTLKIQPAKLEDSAVYLCASSLGGTSPAYEQYFGPGTRLTVT.

Only one count was recorded for this clone. This chain uses TRBV7-2 with TRBJ2-3, with 7 bases identical to TRBD2. The CDR3 has 15 amino acids. Germline assignment: CDR1 SGHTA and CDR2 FQGNSA. J gave up 1 base and V 6 bases, and 7 bases lay outside the gene matches. The CDR3 DNA follows: TGTGCCAGCAGATCCAGCGGGGTACGCACAGATACGCAGTATTTT. Translated: CASRSSGVRTDTQYF. Together with reference TRBV7-2 and TRBJ2-3, the CDR3 gives the full variable domain: GAGVSQSPSNKVTEKGKDVELRCDPISGHTALYWYRQSLGQGLEFLIYFQGNSAPDKSGLPSDRFSAERTGGSVSTLTIQRTQQEDSAVYLCASRSSGVRTDTQYFGPGTRLTVL.

The V and J genes are TRBV13 and TRBJ2-7, with 7 bases matching TRBD1. There are 15 residues in the CDR3. The germline gives CDR1 PRHDT, CDR2 FYEKMQ (reference sequence). V was clipped by 5 bases and J by 4 bases; unmatched bases: 11. CDR3 DNA sequence: TGTGCCAGCAGCCATAGGGGGCACGGGGCGTACGAGCAGTACTTC. This sequence encodes CASSHRGHGAYEQYF.

This clone was counted a single time. V gene TRBV2 combines with J gene TRBJ2-1, with D maybe TRBD1 (6 bases). Germline loops: CDR1 SNHLY, CDR2 FYNNEI. This CDR3 spans 14 amino acids. V lost 7 bases and J lost 5, with 15 bases in between. Here the CDR3 reads CASTSRTANNEQFF. In DNA form, the CDR3 reads TGTGCCAGCACTTCTCGGACAGCAAACAATGAGCAGTTCTTC. Variable domain in full (rest from reference TRBV2 and TRBJ2-1): EPEVTQTPSHQVTQMGQEVILRCVPISNHLYFYWYRQILGQKVEFLVSFYNNEISEKSEIFDDQFSVERPDGSNFTLKIRSTKLEDSAMYFCASTSRTANNEQFFGPGTRLTVL.

V gene TRBV2 combines with J gene TRBJ2-2; 7 nucleotides agree with TRBD2. V was clipped by 5 bases and J by 3 bases; unmatched bases: 6. CDR3 length: 15 amino acids. In germline, CDR1 is SNHLY, CDR2 FYNNEI. The CDR3 spells CASSKQRDYTGELFF. The DNA for the CDR3 is TGTGCCAGCAGTAAGCAGCGGGATTACACCGGGGAGCTGTTTTTT. Supplemented by reference TRBV2 and TRBJ2-2, the full variable domain reads EPEVTQTPSHQVTQMGQEVILRCVPISNHLYFYWYRQILGQKVEFLVSFYNNEISEKSEIFDDQFSVERPDGSNFTLKIRSTKLEDSAMYFCASSKQRDYTGELFFGEGSRLTVL.

V and J are TRBV7-2 and TRBJ2-3; 7 positions agree with TRBD2. CDR3 length equals 13 residues. With V trimmed by 5 bases and J by 5 bases, 4 bases remained unmatched. Germline V gene data show CDR1 as SGHTA and CDR2 as FQGNSA. CDR3 sequence reads: CASSPQRGDTQYF. In nucleotides, the CDR3 is TGTGCCAGCAGCCCGCAGCGGGGAGATACGCAGTATTTT.

The chain recombines TRBV7-2 with TRBJ1-4; 8 nucleotides align to TRBD1. V shed 5 bases, J shed 7 bases, and the junction held 6 bases outside the gene matches. The CDR3 contains 14 residues. CDR1 is SGHTA, CDR2 FQGNSA, per germline. As DNA, the CDR3 is TGTGCCAGCAGCCCTCGGACAGGGTTTGAAAAACTGTTTTTT. Its translation is CASSPRTGFEKLFF.

The gene calls are TRBV28 and TRBJ1-2, with 7 positions matching TRBD1. The CDR3 sequence is 13 residues long. The J segment lost 2 bases and the V segment lost 6 bases, leaving 3 bases of the junction unmatched. The germline V gene encodes CDR1 MDHEN and CDR2 SYDVKM. The CDR3 DNA follows: TGTGCCAGCAGCAAGACAGGGAACTATGGCTACACCTTC. Protein sequence: CASSKTGNYGYTF.

This clone has a single count. The V gene is TRBV2, the J gene TRBJ2-5; a weak D match, TRBD2 (6 bases). V lost 5 bases, J lost 7 bases, and 17 bases lay in between. The CDR3 is made up of 14 amino acids. Germline V gene sequence: CDR1 SNHLY, CDR2 FYNNEI. The CDR3 DNA reads TGTGCCAGCAGTACCGGGGCGGGGCTGGGGACCCAGTACTTC. Its protein is CASSTGAGLGTQYF.